The TCR beta chain under discussion was sequenced for a study of cytomegalovirus exposure and HLA in healthy donors. Findings and limits, study-wide: A previous analysis found most TCR beta V segments productive roughly 90% or roughly 30% of the time.

A multiplex PCR was run with 60 Vbeta primers and 13 Jbeta primers. Measured with immunoSEQ multiplex PCR; TCRdb has only the in-frame clones, and not every one. Altogether about 190,000 clones are present, over 70% being singletons, with the ten largest covering roughly 2%. The CDR3 spans 15 residues. Unmatched junction bases numbered 5, after V lost 4 bases and J lost 7 bases. The germline CDR1 and CDR2 sequences are MRHNA and SNTAGT. Details on this clone: Antigen: not known.

This TCR derives from a woman aged 18-29 years in good health and CMV-seropositive. The chain uses TRBV6-4 and TRBJ1-6; 9 nucleotides line up with TRBD1. The sequenced sample consisted of PBMCs. The CDR3 DNA is TGTGCCAGCAGTGTCGGGGACAGGGAAAATTCACCCCTCCACTTT. This encodes CASSVGDRENSPLHF.